The TCR beta chain described here comes from a study of type 1 and type 2 diabetes patients. Amplification started from genomic DNA. Amplification of the beta chain CDR3 used 30 forward and 13 reverse multiplex primers. MiXCR, applied by TCRdb to the multiplex PCR reads, yields one record per CDR3 protein. This table has 250,000 to 300,000 distinct CDR3 sequences, approximately 50% appearing once. Trimming took 2 bases from V and 1 from J, leaving 8 bases between them. This CDR3 has 15 residues. Germline CDR1 and CDR2: PRHDT and FYEKMQ (reference sequence). This clonotype was detected only a few times.

The specimen sequenced was peripheral blood mononuclear cells (PBMCs). The chain is built from TRBV13 and TRBJ2-2; D unclear. The TCR was taken from a man younger than 35 with type 2 diabetes. As DNA, the CDR3 is TGTGCCAGCAGCTTATTGTGGGGGAACACCGGGGAGCTGTTTTTT. Translating gives CASSLLWGNTGELFF.